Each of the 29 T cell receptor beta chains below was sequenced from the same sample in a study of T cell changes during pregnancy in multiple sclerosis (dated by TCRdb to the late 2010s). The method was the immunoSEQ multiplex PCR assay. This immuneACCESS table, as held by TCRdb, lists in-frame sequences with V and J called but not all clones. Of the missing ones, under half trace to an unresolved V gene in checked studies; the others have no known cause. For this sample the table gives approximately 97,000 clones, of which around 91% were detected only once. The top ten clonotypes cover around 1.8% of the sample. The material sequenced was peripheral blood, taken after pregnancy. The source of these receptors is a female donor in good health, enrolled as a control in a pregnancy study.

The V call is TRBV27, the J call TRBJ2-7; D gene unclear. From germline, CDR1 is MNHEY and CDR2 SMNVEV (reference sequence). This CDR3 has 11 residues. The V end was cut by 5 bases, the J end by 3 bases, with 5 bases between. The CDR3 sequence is CASSLGYEQYF. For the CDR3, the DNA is TGTGCCAGCAGTCTAGGCTACGAGCAGTACTTC.

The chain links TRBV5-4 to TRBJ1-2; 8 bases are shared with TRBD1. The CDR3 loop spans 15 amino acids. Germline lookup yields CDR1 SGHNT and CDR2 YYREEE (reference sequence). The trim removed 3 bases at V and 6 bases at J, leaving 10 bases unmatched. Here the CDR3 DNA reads TGTGCCAGCAGCTGGAACAGGGGGGCGATGGATGGCTACACCTTC. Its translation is CASSWNRGAMDGYTF.

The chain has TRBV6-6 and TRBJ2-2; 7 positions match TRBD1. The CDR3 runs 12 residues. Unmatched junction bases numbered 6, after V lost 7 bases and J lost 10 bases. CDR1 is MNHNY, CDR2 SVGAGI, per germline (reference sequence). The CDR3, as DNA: TGTGCCAGCACTAGGGGGCGAGAGGAGCTGTTTTTT. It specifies CASTRGREELFF.

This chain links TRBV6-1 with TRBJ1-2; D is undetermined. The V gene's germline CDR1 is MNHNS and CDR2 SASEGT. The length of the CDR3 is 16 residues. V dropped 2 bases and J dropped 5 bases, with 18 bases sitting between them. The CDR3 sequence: CASSESLGVGWYGYTF. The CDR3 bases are TGTGCCAGCAGTGAAAGCCTGGGAGTAGGCTGGTATGGCTACACCTTC.

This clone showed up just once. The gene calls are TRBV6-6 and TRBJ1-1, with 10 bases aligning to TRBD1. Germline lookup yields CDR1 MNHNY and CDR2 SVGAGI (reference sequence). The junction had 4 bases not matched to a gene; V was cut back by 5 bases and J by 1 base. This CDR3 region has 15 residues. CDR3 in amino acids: CASSTWTGGNTEAFF. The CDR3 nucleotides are TGTGCCAGCAGTACCTGGACAGGGGGGAACACTGAAGCTTTCTTT.

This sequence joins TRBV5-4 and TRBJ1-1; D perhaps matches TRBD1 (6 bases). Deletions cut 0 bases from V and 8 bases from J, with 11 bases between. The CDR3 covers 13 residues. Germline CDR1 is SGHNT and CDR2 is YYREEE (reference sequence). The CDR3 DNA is TGTGCCAGCAGCTTGGGTGAGAGGGGGGAAGCTTTCTTT. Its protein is CASSLGERGEAFF.

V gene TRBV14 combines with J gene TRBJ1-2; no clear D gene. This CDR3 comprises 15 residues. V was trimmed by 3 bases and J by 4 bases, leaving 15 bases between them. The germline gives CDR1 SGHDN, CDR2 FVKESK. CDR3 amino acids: CASSQNRMNLYGYTF. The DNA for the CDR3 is TGTGCCAGCAGCCAGAACAGAATGAACCTCTATGGCTACACCTTC.

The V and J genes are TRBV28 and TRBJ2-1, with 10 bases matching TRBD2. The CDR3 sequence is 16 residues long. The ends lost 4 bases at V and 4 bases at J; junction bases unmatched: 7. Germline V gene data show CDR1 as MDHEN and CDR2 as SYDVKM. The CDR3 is CASSSSERGGYNEQFF. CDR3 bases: TGTGCCAGCAGTTCCTCGGAGCGGGGGGGTTACAATGAGCAGTTCTTC.

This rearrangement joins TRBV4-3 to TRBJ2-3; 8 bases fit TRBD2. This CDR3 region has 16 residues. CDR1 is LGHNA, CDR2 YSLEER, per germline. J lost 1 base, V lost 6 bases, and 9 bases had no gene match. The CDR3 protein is CASRPGGQRGTDTQYF. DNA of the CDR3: TGCGCCAGCAGACCGGGGGGGCAGAGAGGCACAGATACGCAGTATTTT.

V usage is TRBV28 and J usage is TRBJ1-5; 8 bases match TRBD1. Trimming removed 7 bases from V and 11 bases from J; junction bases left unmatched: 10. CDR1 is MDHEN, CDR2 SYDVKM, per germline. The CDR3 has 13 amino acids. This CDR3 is CASTPGQAPSQHF. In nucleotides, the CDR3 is TGTGCCAGCACCCCGGGACAGGCCCCGTCCCAGCATTTT.

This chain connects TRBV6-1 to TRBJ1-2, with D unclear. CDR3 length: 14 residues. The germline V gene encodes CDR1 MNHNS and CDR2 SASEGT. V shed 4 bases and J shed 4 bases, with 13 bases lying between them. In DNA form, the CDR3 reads TGTGCCAGCAGTGGTGGAACACGGGGCTATGGCTACACCTTC. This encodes CASSGGTRGYGYTF.

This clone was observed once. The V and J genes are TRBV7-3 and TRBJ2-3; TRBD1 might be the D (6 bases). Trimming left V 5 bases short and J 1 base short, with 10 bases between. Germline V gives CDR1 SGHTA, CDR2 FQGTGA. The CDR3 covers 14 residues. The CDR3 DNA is TGTGCCAGCAGCCCCGAGGGGGGCACAGATACGCAGTATTTT. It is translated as CASSPEGGTDTQYF.

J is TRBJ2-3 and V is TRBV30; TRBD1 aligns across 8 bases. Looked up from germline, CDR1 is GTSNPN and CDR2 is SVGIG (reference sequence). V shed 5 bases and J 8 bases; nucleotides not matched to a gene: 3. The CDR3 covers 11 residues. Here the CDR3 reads CAWGDRGTQYF. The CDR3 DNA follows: TGTGCCTGGGGCGACAGGGGTACGCAGTATTTT.

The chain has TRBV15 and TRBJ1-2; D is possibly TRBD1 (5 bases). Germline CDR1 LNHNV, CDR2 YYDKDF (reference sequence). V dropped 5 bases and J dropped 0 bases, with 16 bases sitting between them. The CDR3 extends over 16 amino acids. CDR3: CATSPSRGLANYGYTF. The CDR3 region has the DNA TGTGCCACCAGCCCAAGTAGGGGATTAGCTAACTATGGCTACACCTTC.

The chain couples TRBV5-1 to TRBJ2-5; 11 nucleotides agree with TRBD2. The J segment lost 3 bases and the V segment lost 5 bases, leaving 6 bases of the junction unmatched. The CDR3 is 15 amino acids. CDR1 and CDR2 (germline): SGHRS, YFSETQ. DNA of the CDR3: TGCGCCAGCAGATTTGTGACTAGCGGGGAAGAGACCCAGTACTTC. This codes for CASRFVTSGEETQYF.

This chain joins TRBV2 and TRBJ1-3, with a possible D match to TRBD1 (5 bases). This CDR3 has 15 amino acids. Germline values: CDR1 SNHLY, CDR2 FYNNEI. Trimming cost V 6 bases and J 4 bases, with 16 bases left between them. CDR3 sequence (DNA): TGTGCCAGCAGCCACGTTGGGGCGGACGGAAACACCATATATTTT. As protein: CASSHVGADGNTIYF.

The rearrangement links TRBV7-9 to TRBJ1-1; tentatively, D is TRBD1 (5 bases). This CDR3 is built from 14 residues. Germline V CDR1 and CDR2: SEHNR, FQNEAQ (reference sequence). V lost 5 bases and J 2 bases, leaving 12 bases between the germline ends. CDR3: CASSPRTGNTEAFF. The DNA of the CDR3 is TGTGCCAGCAGCCCCCGAACAGGAAACACTGAAGCTTTCTTT.

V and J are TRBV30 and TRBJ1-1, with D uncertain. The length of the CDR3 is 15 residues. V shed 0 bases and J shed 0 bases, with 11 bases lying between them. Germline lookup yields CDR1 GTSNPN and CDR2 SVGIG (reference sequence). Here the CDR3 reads CAWSVSAGMNTEAFF. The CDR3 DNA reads TGTGCCTGGAGTGTATCCGCAGGAATGAACACTGAAGCTTTCTTT. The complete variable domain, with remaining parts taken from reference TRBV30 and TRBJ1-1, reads SQTIHQWPATLVQPVGSPLSLECTVEGTSNPNLYWYRQAAGRGLQLLFYSVGIGQISSEVPQNLSASRPQDRQFILSSKKLLLSDSGFYLCAWSVSAGMNTEAFFGQGTRLTVV.

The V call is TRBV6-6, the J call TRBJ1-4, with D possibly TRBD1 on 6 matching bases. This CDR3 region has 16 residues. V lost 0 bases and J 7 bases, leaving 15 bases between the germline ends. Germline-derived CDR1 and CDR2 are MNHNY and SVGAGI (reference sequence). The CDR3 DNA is TGTGCCAGCAGTTACTCTCGACAGGCAATCGGTGAAAAACTGTTTTTT. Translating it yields CASSYSRQAIGEKLFF.

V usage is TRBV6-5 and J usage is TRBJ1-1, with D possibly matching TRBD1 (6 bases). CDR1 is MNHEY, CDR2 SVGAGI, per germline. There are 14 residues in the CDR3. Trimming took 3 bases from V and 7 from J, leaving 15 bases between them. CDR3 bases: TGTGCCAGCAGTTATTTTAGGGGGACGGATGAAGCTTTCTTT. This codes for CASSYFRGTDEAFF.

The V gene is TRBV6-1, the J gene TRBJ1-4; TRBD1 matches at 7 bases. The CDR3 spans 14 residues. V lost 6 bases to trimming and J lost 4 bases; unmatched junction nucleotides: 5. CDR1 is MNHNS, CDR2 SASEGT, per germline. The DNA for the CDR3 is TGTGCCAGCAGGTTCAGGGGGTATAATGAAAAACTGTTTTTT. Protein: CASRFRGYNEKLFF.

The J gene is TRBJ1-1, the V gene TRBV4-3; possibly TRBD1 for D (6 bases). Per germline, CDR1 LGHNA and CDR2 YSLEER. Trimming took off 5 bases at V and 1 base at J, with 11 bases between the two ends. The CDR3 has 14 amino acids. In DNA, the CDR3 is TGCGCCAGCAGCAAAGGACAGAAGAACACTGAAGCTTTCTTT. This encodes CASSKGQKNTEAFF.

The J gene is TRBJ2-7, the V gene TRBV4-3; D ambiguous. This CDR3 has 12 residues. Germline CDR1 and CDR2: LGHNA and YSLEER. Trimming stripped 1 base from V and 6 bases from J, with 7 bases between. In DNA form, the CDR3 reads TGCGCCAGCAGCCAAGGAACGGGCGAGCAGTACTTC. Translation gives CASSQGTGEQYF.

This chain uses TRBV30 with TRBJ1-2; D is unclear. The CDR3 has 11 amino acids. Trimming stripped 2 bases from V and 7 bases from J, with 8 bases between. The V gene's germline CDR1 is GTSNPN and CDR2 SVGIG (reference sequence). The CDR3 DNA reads TGTGCCTGGAGTCGGACTCCTGGCTACACCTTC. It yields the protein CAWSRTPGYTF.

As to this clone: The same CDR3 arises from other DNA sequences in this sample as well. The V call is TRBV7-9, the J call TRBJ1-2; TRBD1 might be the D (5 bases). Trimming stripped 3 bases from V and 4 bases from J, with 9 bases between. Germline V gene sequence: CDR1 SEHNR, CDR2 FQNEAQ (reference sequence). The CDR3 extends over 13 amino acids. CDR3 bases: TGTGCCAGCAGCTTGGGCGACAGCTATGGCTACACCTTC. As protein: CASSLGDSYGYTF.

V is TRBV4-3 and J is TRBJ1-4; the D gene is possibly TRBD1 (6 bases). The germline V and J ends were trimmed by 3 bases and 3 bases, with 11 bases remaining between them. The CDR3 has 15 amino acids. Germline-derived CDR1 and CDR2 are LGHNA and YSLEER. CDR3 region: CASSQGAQANEKLFF. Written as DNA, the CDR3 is TGCGCCAGCAGCCAGGGGGCGCAGGCTAATGAAAAACTGTTTTTT.

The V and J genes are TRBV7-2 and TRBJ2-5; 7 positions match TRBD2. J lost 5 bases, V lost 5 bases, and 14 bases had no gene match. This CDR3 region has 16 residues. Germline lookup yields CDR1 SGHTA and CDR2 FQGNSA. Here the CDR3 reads CASSPNMGGMGETQYF. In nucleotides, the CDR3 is TGTGCCAGCAGCCCAAACATGGGAGGGATGGGGGAGACCCAGTACTTC. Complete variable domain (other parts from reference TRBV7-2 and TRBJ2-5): GAGVSQSPSNKVTEKGKDVELRCDPISGHTALYWYRQSLGQGLEFLIYFQGNSAPDKSGLPSDRFSAERTGGSVSTLTIQRTQQEDSAVYLCASSPNMGGMGETQYFGPGTRLLVL.

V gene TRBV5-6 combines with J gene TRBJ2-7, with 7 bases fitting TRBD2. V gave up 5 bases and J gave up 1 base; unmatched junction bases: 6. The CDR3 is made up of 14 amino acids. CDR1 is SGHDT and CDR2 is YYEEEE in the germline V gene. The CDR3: CASRFREGSYEQYF. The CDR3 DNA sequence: TGTGCCAGCAGATTCAGGGAGGGGTCCTACGAGCAGTACTTC.

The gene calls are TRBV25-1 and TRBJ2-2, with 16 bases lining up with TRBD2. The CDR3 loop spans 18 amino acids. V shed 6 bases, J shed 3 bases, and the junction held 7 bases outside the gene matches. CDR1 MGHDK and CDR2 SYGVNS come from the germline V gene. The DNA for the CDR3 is TGTGCCAGCAGACCCAATGGGACTAGCGGGGGGGACACCGGGGAGCTGTTTTTT. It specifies CASRPNGTSGGDTGELFF.